Listed below are T cell receptor beta chains from one sample, sequenced in a study of blood T cells in healthy people across ages. TCRdb re-analysed the 5' RACE reads in MiXCR, keeping a single row per CDR3 protein. The table lists roughly 500,000 distinct CDR3 sequences, 24% of them singletons. Another study also made use of these data, one on T cells of mothers and their children.

The sample comprised blood. These receptors all come from a boy younger than 18 in good health. The CDR3 runs from the conserved cysteine through the conserved F or W. A D gene is named only where the DNA matches it firmly. Clone size appears in some rows only: once, few, many, or a class for an expanded clone.

D: TRBD2
size: -
J: TRBJ2-1
V: TRBV4-1
DNA: TGCGCCAGCAGCCAAGATCAAGGGGCTAGCGGGAGAAATGTGGGTGAGCAGTTCTTC
CDR3: CASSQDQGASGRNVGEQFF

D: -
size: -
J: TRBJ2-7
V: TRBV28
DNA: TGTGCCAGCATGACGGGGGACGAGCAGTACTTC
CDR3: CASMTGDEQYF

D: -
size: many
J: TRBJ1-4
V: TRBV7-2
DNA: TGTGCCAGCAGCGACCGCGCGGGGATCGGGGAAAAACTGTTTTTT
CDR3: CASSDRAGIGEKLFF

D: TRBD2
size: few
J: TRBJ2-1
V: TRBV4-2
DNA: TGTGCCAGCAGCTTAAGCGGGAGAGGCGACAATGAGCAGTTCTTC
CDR3: CASSLSGRGDNEQFF

D: -
size: -
J: TRBJ1-4
V: TRBV9
DNA: TGTGCCAGCAGCGTAGCGGGGCGCAGGGATAATGAAAAACTGTTTTTT
CDR3: CASSVAGRRDNEKLFF

D: -
size: -
J: TRBJ1-6
V: TRBV9
DNA: TGTGCCAGCAGCCCCCACGAAGGACCGACCGCCTATAATTCACCCCTCCACTTT
CDR3: CASSPHEGPTAYNSPLHF

D: -
size: -
J: TRBJ1-5
V: TRBV10-2
DNA: TGCGCCAGCATGTGGGATAGCAATCAGCCCCAGCATTTT
CDR3: CASMWDSNQPQHF

D: -
size: many
J: TRBJ2-2
V: TRBV11-2
DNA: TGTGCCAGCAGCTTGGAGCGGCAAACCGGGGAGCTGTTTTTT
CDR3: CASSLERQTGELFF

D: TRBD2
size: -
J: TRBJ2-7
V: TRBV15
DNA: TGTGCCACCAGCAGAGATTTACCGGGACTAGCGGGAGTTGTCACCTACGAGCAGTACTTC
CDR3: CATSRDLPGLAGVVTYEQYF

D: -
size: -
J: TRBJ2-1
V: TRBV7-3
DNA: TGTGCCAGCAGCCATAGGGGGGATGAGCAGTTCTTC
CDR3: CASSHRGDEQFF

D: -
size: -
J: TRBJ1-5
V: TRBV7-9
DNA: TGTGCCAGCAGCCCCAAGCGGGGGGGAATTAGCAAGGATCAGCCCCAGCATTTT
CDR3: CASSPKRGGISKDQPQHF

D: -
size: -
J: TRBJ1-3
V: TRBV11-2
DNA: TGTGCCAGCAGCTTACTTCAGGGGTCTGGAAACACCATATATTTT
CDR3: CASSLLQGSGNTIYF

D: TRBD1
size: -
J: TRBJ2-3
V: TRBV30
DNA: TGTGCCTGGAGGAGGCAGGGGGTTTCAGATACGCAGTATTTT
CDR3: CAWRRQGVSDTQYF

D: -
size: -
J: TRBJ2-1
V: TRBV6-4
DNA: TGTGCCAGCAGTGACTCGGCGAGCGGAGGCGATGAGCAGTTCTTC
CDR3: CASSDSASGGDEQFF

D: -
size: few
J: TRBJ1-1
V: TRBV28
DNA: TGTGCCAGCAGTTTCGGAAACATGAACACTGAAGCTTTCTTT
CDR3: CASSFGNMNTEAFF

D: -
size: few
J: TRBJ1-2
V: TRBV29-1
DNA: TGCAGCGTTCGCGACAGCAAGGGCTACACCTTC
CDR3: CSVRDSKGYTF

D: -
size: -
J: TRBJ2-3
V: TRBV12-3/TRBV12-4
DNA: TGTGCCAGCAGTTTAGCCGTCAGAGGGGGAGCAGATGCGCAGTATTTT
CDR3: CASSLAVRGGADAQYF

D: -
size: -
J: TRBJ1-1
V: TRBV20-1
DNA: TGCAGTGCTTATGGGGGGTACACTGAAGCTTTCTTT
CDR3: CSAYGGYTEAFF

D: -
size: -
J: TRBJ1-5
V: TRBV7-9
DNA: TGTGCCAGCAGCTTCGAGGGAGTGGGTCAGCCCCAGCATTTT
CDR3: CASSFEGVGQPQHF

D: -
size: -
J: TRBJ1-5
V: TRBV6-1
DNA: TGTGCCAGCAGTGAAATGGGGGTAGCTCAGCCCCAGCATTTT
CDR3: CASSEMGVAQPQHF

D: -
size: few
J: TRBJ2-3
V: TRBV5-6
DNA: TGTGCCAGCAGCTTGGAGGTCGGCGGTAGCACAGATACGCAGTATTTT
CDR3: CASSLEVGGSTDTQYF

D: -
size: -
J: TRBJ1-1
V: TRBV3-1
DNA: TGTGCCAGCAGTAATGGCAGGATGCTGGTTGCTTTCTTT
CDR3: CASSNGRMLVAFF

D: -
size: few
J: TRBJ1-3
V: TRBV4-3
DNA: TGCGCCAGCAGCCAAGAGGAGGGGAGTTTTGGAAACACCATATATTTT
CDR3: CASSQEEGSFGNTIYF

D: -
size: -
J: TRBJ1-2
V: TRBV6-5
DNA: TGTGCCAGCAGTTACTCGAGGAGTTATGGCTACACCTTC
CDR3: CASSYSRSYGYTF

D: -
size: many
J: TRBJ2-1
V: TRBV6-6
DNA: TGTGCCAGCAGACAAGACAAGGGTGAGCAGTTCTTC
CDR3: CASRQDKGEQFF

D: TRBD2
size: -
J: TRBJ2-2
V: TRBV4-2
DNA: TGTGCCAGCAGCCCGGGACTAGCAGGTCCGAACACCGGGGAGCTGTTTTTT
CDR3: CASSPGLAGPNTGELFF

D: TRBD2
size: -
J: TRBJ2-5
V: TRBV6-5
DNA: TGTGCCAGCAGTTACGCGGGGGGCCTGGAGACCCAGTACTTC
CDR3: CASSYAGGLETQYF

D: TRBD1
size: -
J: TRBJ2-7
V: TRBV29-1
DNA: TGCAGCGTAGGGACAGGATACGAGCAGTACTTC
CDR3: CSVGTGYEQYF

D: TRBD2
size: -
J: TRBJ2-5
V: TRBV5-1
DNA: TGCGCCAGCAGCTTGGAACTAGCGGGGGCCGTCTACCAAGAGACCCAGTACTTC
CDR3: CASSLELAGAVYQETQYF

D: -
size: -
J: TRBJ2-7
V: TRBV19
DNA: TGTGCCAGTAAGTCCCAGGGACGCGGCGAGCAGTACTTC
CDR3: CASKSQGRGEQYF

D: TRBD1
size: -
J: TRBJ2-6
V: TRBV11-1
DNA: TGTGCCAGCAGCTTTAAACGTAGACAGGGCTTAACATTCTCTGGGGCCAACGTCCTGACTTTC
CDR3: CASSFKRRQGLTFSGANVLTF